This TCR beta chain is drawn from a study of blood T cell repertoires in COVID-19. Study summary: The United States, Italy and Spain provided the acute and convalescent COVID-19 samples. Nucleic acid was either cDNA or gDNA, and it came from T cells, B-cell-depleted T cells, or PBMCs.

It was during active infection that Seattle patients were enrolled and then longitudinally followed. Germline V gives CDR1 KGHDR, CDR2 SFDVKD. Trimming removed 10 bases at V and 5 bases at J, with 13 bases between. This CDR3 spans 12 amino acids. In the source study's methods: Reference gene primer amplification in the assay estimated nucleated cell counts. The protocol was immunoSEQ multiplex PCR, while the TCRdb copy is restricted to in-frame clones and leaves out a portion. The V and J calls and clone size are taken from that table; D and trimming were inferred from the DNA. Of some 62,000 clones in the sample, about 80% are singletons; the top ten hold around 14%.

The sequence was collected from a man aged 55 to 70 with COVID-19, enrolled during active disease. Sequenced sample: peripheral blood. This sequence joins TRBV24-1 and TRBJ2-5; D may be TRBD1 (6 bases). In DNA form, the CDR3 reads TGTGCCACGCAGGGGTTCGGGGAGACCCAGTACTTC. It yields the protein CATQGFGETQYF.